This T cell receptor (beta chain) originates from a study of OX40 agonist ivuxolimab in advanced cancers. Germline CDR1 reads MDHEN; CDR2 reads SYDVKM. The CDR3 totals 14 residues. V lost 5 bases, J lost 1 base, and 12 bases lay in between. Method: immunoSEQ multiplex PCR; TCRdb's copy keeps in-frame clones and lacks some. This table holds roughly 70,000 clones, around 82% found once. The J gene is TRBJ2-7, the V gene TRBV28; D remains ambiguous. This receptor was identified in an adult with an advanced solid tumor such as melanoma, head and neck, liver or kidney cancer. The input for sequencing was CD4+ or CD8+ T cells sorted from blood, taken in a trial of the OX40 agonist ivuxolimab. CDR3 bases: TGTGCCAGCAGTGCAATATCCCAATCCTACGAGCAGTACTTC. The encoded protein is CASSAISQSYEQYF.